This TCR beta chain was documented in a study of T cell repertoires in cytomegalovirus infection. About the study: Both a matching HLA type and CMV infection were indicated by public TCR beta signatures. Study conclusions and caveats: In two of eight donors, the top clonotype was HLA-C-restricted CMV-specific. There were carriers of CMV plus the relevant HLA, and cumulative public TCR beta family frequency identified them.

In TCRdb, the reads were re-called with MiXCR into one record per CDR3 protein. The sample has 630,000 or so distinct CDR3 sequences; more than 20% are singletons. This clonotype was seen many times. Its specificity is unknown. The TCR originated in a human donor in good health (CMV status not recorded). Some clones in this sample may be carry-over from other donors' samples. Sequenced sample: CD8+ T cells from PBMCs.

The CDR3 reads CASSYFEQPTSTDTQYF. The CDR3 DNA reads TGTGCCAGCAGTTACTTCGAACAGCCCACTAGCACAGATACGCAGTATTTT. The chain carries TRBV6-5 and TRBJ2-3; D ambiguous. The germline V gene encodes CDR1 MNHEY and CDR2 SVGAGI. The CDR3 length is 17 residues. V was cut by 1 base and J by 0 bases, with 14 bases left in between.